This paragraph reports one TCR beta chain. This sample is drawn from a study of OX40 agonist ivuxolimab in advanced cancers. Background on the study: Partial responses were achieved by three patients, one with hepatocellular carcinoma and two with cutaneous melanoma.

The V gene lost 3 bases and the J gene lost 1 base, with 9 bases spanning the gap. Germline V gene data show CDR1 as KGHSH and CDR2 as LQKENI. The CDR3 covers 15 residues. Repertoires were generated with immunoSEQ multiplex PCR, while TCRdb's copy carries only in-frame clones and drops some. This table has 73,000 or so clones, approximately 78% appearing once. The sample consisted of CD4+ or CD8+ T cells sorted from blood, taken in a trial of the OX40 agonist ivuxolimab. This rearrangement joins TRBV18 to TRBJ2-2; the D is unclear. This clonotype originated in an adult with an advanced solid tumor such as melanoma, head and neck, liver or kidney cancer. CDR3 protein: CASSPAALNTGELFF. The CDR3 DNA reads as TGTGCCAGCTCACCGGCAGCGTTGAACACCGGGGAGCTGTTTTTT.